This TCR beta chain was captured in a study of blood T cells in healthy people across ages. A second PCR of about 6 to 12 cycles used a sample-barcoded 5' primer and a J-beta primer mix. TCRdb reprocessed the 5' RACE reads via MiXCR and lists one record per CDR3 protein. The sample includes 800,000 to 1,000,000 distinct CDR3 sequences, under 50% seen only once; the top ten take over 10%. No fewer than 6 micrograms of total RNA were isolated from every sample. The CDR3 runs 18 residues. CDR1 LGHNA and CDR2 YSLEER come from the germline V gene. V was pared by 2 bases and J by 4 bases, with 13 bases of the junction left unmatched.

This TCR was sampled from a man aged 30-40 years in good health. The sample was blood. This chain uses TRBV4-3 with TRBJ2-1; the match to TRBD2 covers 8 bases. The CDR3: CASSQLLESGGFYNEQFF. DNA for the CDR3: TGCGCCAGCAGCCAATTACTTGAAAGCGGGGGATTTTACAATGAGCAGTTCTTC.